This is a list of T cell receptor beta chains from one sample in a study of graft-versus-host responses after intestinal transplantation. Which antigens these TCRs recognize remains unknown. Sequencing used immunoSEQ multiplex PCR; TCRdb keeps in-frame clones, though not all of them. The repertoire consists of about 50,000 clones, with about nine tenths occurring once and the leading ten covering less than 2.5%. The sample was unstimulated CD4+ T cells sorted from spleen or lymph node cells, taken before transplant. The receptors derive from a human donor who was the organ donor for an intestinal transplant. The CDR3 runs from the conserved cysteine through the conserved F or W. D genes are given only for firm matches. Expanded clones are given a class, and other clones once, few, many or no size at all.

V: TRBV6-5; size: NA; J: TRBJ2-2; D: NA; DNA: TGTGCCAGCAGGAGAGTGGGAATTAACACCGGGGAGCTGTTTTTT; CDR3: CASRRVGINTGELFF
V: TRBV7-9; size: NA; J: TRBJ2-7; D: NA; DNA: TGTGCCAGCAGCTTAGGGGGTAACACCTACGAGCAGTACTTC; CDR3: CASSLGGNTYEQYF
V: TRBV6-5; size: NA; J: TRBJ2-1; D: TRBD2; DNA: TGTGCCAGCAGTTACTCGGTCCTAGCGGGAGACAATGAGCAGTTCTTC; CDR3: CASSYSVLAGDNEQFF
V: TRBV5-1; size: NA; J: TRBJ1-6; D: TRBD1; DNA: TGCGCCAGCCAGACAGGGGTCGCGGATTCACCCCTCCACTTT; CDR3: CASQTGVADSPLHF
V: TRBV4-1; size: NA; J: TRBJ2-3; D: TRBD2; DNA: TGCGCCAGCAGCCAAGTACCCGCTAGCGGGAGAGGGAGCACAGATACGCAGTATTTT; CDR3: CASSQVPASGRGSTDTQYF
V: TRBV5-6; size: NA; J: TRBJ2-3; D: TRBD2; DNA: TGTGCCAGCAGCTGGACTAGCGGCACAGATACGCAGTATTTT; CDR3: CASSWTSGTDTQYF
V: TRBV11-1; size: NA; J: TRBJ2-1; D: TRBD2; DNA: TGTGCCAGCAGCCAAACCGGGAGGGCGGTGGAGGAGCAGTTCTTC; CDR3: CASSQTGRAVEEQFF
V: TRBV19; size: few; J: TRBJ1-5; D: NA; DNA: TGTGCCAGTACTCCCGGCACATTCAATCAGCCCCAGCATTTT; CDR3: CASTPGTFNQPQHF
V: TRBV5-4; size: NA; J: TRBJ1-6; D: NA; DNA: TGTGCCAGCAGCTTTACATCACAGGTTGGGGCTTCACCCCTCCACTTT; CDR3: CASSFTSQVGASPLHF
V: TRBV28; size: once; J: TRBJ2-7; D: NA; DNA: TGTGCCAGCAGGGACAGATACTACGAGCAGTACTTC; CDR3: CASRDRYYEQYF
V: TRBV19; size: NA; J: TRBJ1-4; D: TRBD1; DNA: TGTGCCAGTAGTAGACAGGGTTTTTTTGAAAAACTGTTTTTT; CDR3: CASSRQGFFEKLFF
V: TRBV5-3; size: NA; J: TRBJ2-7; D: NA; DNA: TGTGCCAGAAGCTTGAGGGGCTACGAGCAGTACTTC; CDR3: CARSLRGYEQYF
V: TRBV7-3; size: NA; J: TRBJ2-2; D: TRBD2; DNA: TGTGCCAGCAGCGACATAGCGGGAGCGAGCACCGGGGAGCTGTTTTTT; CDR3: CASSDIAGASTGELFF
V: TRBV7-3; size: NA; J: TRBJ2-2; D: NA; DNA: TGTGCCAGCAGCTATTCCCCGACAGCCAGGACCGGGGAGCTGTTTTTT; CDR3: CASSYSPTARTGELFF
V: TRBV19; size: NA; J: TRBJ2-7; D: NA; DNA: TGTGCCAGTAGTATAGATCCGAGCTCCTACGAGCAGTACTTC; CDR3: CASSIDPSSYEQYF
V: TRBV5-1; size: NA; J: TRBJ2-2; D: NA; DNA: TGCGCCAGCCAGGCCAGCCTGAGTCTAGTGGCCGGGGAGCTGTTTTTT; CDR3: CASQASLSLVAGELFF
V: TRBV19; size: NA; J: TRBJ2-1; D: TRBD2; DNA: TGTGCCAGTAGTCCACTAGGACTAGCGGGAGTGGCCTCCATATTAGACAATGAGCAGTTCTTC; CDR3: CASSPLGLAGVASILDNEQFF
V: TRBV5-1; size: NA; J: TRBJ2-4; D: NA; DNA: TGCGCCAGCAGCCCCGAAGGTAGCTATGGTAACATTCAGTACTTC; CDR3: CASSPEGSYGNIQYF
V: TRBV19; size: NA; J: TRBJ2-1; D: NA; DNA: TGTGCCAGTAGTCCCGGTAGGGGCTCCTACAATGAGCAGTTCTTC; CDR3: CASSPGRGSYNEQFF
V: TRBV4-2; size: NA; J: TRBJ1-2; D: TRBD1; DNA: TGTGCCAGCAGCCAAGAATACTTTCAGGGGGCGTATGGCTACACCTTC; CDR3: CASSQEYFQGAYGYTF
V: TRBV27; size: NA; J: TRBJ1-1; D: TRBD1; DNA: TGTGCCAGCCGAGGGACAGGGATGAACACTGAAGCTTTCTTT; CDR3: CASRGTGMNTEAFF
V: TRBV2; size: few; J: TRBJ2-1; D: NA; DNA: TGTGCCAGCAGCCTCGGACTCTTCAATGAGCAGTTCTTC; CDR3: CASSLGLFNEQFF
V: TRBV7-2; size: NA; J: TRBJ2-7; D: NA; DNA: TGTGCCAGCAGCTTCTGGACGGGGACCTACGAGCAGTACTTC; CDR3: CASSFWTGTYEQYF
V: TRBV19; size: NA; J: TRBJ2-5; D: NA; DNA: TGTGCCAGTAGTTCTAGGGCGGGTGGGACCCAGTACTTC; CDR3: CASSSRAGGTQYF
V: TRBV7-2; size: NA; J: TRBJ2-5; D: TRBD1; DNA: TGTGCCAGCAGCTTAAGGGACAGCTACCAAGAGACCCAGTACTTC; CDR3: CASSLRDSYQETQYF
V: TRBV6-1; size: few; J: TRBJ1-2; D: NA; DNA: TGTGCCAGCAGTGAAGTTAAAGGGGGTCGGGGCTACACCTTC; CDR3: CASSEVKGGRGYTF
V: TRBV19; size: NA; J: TRBJ2-2; D: NA; DNA: TGTGCCAGTAGTATGGATGCAGGGAACACCGGGGAGCTGTTTTTT; CDR3: CASSMDAGNTGELFF
V: TRBV4-1; size: NA; J: TRBJ2-3; D: NA; DNA: TGCGCCAGCAGCCAAGAGGGCACGGACACAGATACGCAGTATTTT; CDR3: CASSQEGTDTDTQYF
V: TRBV10-3; size: NA; J: TRBJ2-3; D: TRBD2; DNA: TGTGCCATCAGTCGTCCCGGGACTAGCGGCACAGATACGCAGTATTTT; CDR3: CAISRPGTSGTDTQYF
V: TRBV10-3; size: NA; J: TRBJ2-1; D: TRBD2; DNA: TGTGCCATCAGAAACGGGACTAGCGGGAAAGGTGAGCAGTTCTTC; CDR3: CAIRNGTSGKGEQFF
V: TRBV28; size: NA; J: TRBJ2-7; D: NA; DNA: TGTGCCAGCAGTCCTCCCAGCAGAGGATACGAGCAGTACTTC; CDR3: CASSPPSRGYEQYF
V: TRBV7-6; size: NA; J: TRBJ2-2; D: TRBD2; DNA: TGTGCCAGCAGCCACAACGCCGGACTAGCCGGGGAGCTGTTTTTT; CDR3: CASSHNAGLAGELFF
V: TRBV5-1; size: once; J: TRBJ2-1; D: TRBD2; DNA: TGCGCCAGCAGCTTGACTAGCGGGAGCAATGAGCAGTTCTTC; CDR3: CASSLTSGSNEQFF
V: TRBV28; size: NA; J: TRBJ2-7; D: TRBD2; DNA: TGTGCCAGCATCACGGGACTAGCGGGATCCACCGCCTACGAGCAGTACTTC; CDR3: CASITGLAGSTAYEQYF
V: TRBV28; size: NA; J: TRBJ2-1; D: TRBD2; DNA: TGTGCCAGCAGTCGACTAGCGGGAGGAGGTGAGCAGTTCTTC; CDR3: CASSRLAGGGEQFF
V: TRBV11-1; size: NA; J: TRBJ2-7; D: TRBD2; DNA: TGTGCCAGCAGCCCCAGGACTAGCGGGTACTACGAGCAGTACTTC; CDR3: CASSPRTSGYYEQYF
V: TRBV27; size: NA; J: TRBJ1-4; D: NA; DNA: TGTGCCAGCAGTTTAGGCAGGTCAAATGAAAAACTGTTTTTT; CDR3: CASSLGRSNEKLFF
V: TRBV19; size: NA; J: TRBJ1-5; D: NA; DNA: TGTGCCAGTATTTGGGGTCAGGGACGCAATCAGCCCCAGCATTTT; CDR3: CASIWGQGRNQPQHF
V: TRBV7-6; size: NA; J: TRBJ1-2; D: TRBD1; DNA: TGTGCCAGCAGCAGTCCCGGGACAGGGGAAGGCTACACCTTC; CDR3: CASSSPGTGEGYTF
V: TRBV19; size: NA; J: TRBJ2-1; D: NA; DNA: TGTGCCAGTAGTATGGCTCAGGGGGAGCAGTTCTTC; CDR3: CASSMAQGEQFF
V: TRBV7-2; size: NA; J: TRBJ2-1; D: TRBD1; DNA: TGTGCCAGCAGCCAGGACAGGTACTCCTACAATGAGCAGTTCTTC; CDR3: CASSQDRYSYNEQFF
V: TRBV9; size: NA; J: TRBJ2-3; D: TRBD2; DNA: TGTGCCAGCAGCGTGACTAGCGGCACAGATACGCAGTATTTT; CDR3: CASSVTSGTDTQYF
V: TRBV19; size: NA; J: TRBJ2-3; D: NA; DNA: TGTGCCAGTAGTCCCCTCCCCTTCTCCCCCACAGATACGCAGTATTTT; CDR3: CASSPLPFSPTDTQYF
V: TRBV10-3; size: NA; J: TRBJ1-4; D: NA; DNA: TGTGCCATCAGTGAGTCAGGGGCTAATGAAAAACTGTTTTTT; CDR3: CAISESGANEKLFF
V: TRBV4-2; size: NA; J: TRBJ2-2; D: NA; DNA: TGTGCCAGCAGCTTGGCCGCGGCCACGAACACCGGGGAGCTGTTTTTT; CDR3: CASSLAAATNTGELFF
V: TRBV28; size: NA; J: TRBJ2-3; D: NA; DNA: TGTGCCAGCCGAAAAGCTGCAGATACGCAGTATTTT; CDR3: CASRKAADTQYF
V: TRBV18; size: once; J: TRBJ2-1; D: NA; DNA: TGTGCCAGCTCACCACCAGGGGGAGGGCCGGCGAATGAGCAGTTCTTC; CDR3: CASSPPGGGPANEQFF
V: TRBV7-9; size: NA; J: TRBJ2-3; D: TRBD2; DNA: TGTGCCAGCAGCTTATCAGCTAGCGGGAGCACAGATACGCAGTATTTT; CDR3: CASSLSASGSTDTQYF
V: TRBV4-1; size: NA; J: TRBJ2-1; D: TRBD2; DNA: TGCGCCAGCAGCCACGTAGCGGGAGTCGAGGACAATGAGCAGTTCTTC; CDR3: CASSHVAGVEDNEQFF
V: TRBV19; size: NA; J: TRBJ2-7; D: NA; DNA: TGTGCCAGTAGTATAGATGTGGGGCTTAGACCCGTCTCCGAGCAGTACTTC; CDR3: CASSIDVGLRPVSEQYF
V: TRBV2; size: NA; J: TRBJ1-3; D: NA; DNA: TGTGCCAGCAGAGGCTCTGGAAACACCATATATTTT; CDR3: CASRGSGNTIYF
V: TRBV11-3; size: once; J: TRBJ2-2; D: TRBD2; DNA: TGTGCCAGCAGCTTAACAGGGACTAGCGGGGAGCTGTTTTTT; CDR3: CASSLTGTSGELFF
V: TRBV27; size: NA; J: TRBJ1-1; D: NA; DNA: TGTGCCAGCAGTTTTAGCATGAACACTGAAGCTTTCTTT; CDR3: CASSFSMNTEAFF
V: TRBV7-9; size: NA; J: TRBJ1-4; D: NA; DNA: TGTGCCAGCAGCTTACCCTACCTGACAGCACCTAATGAAAAACTGTTTTTT; CDR3: CASSLPYLTAPNEKLFF